Listed below are T cell receptor beta chains from one sample, sequenced in a study of blood T cell repertoires in COVID-19. Here immunoSEQ multiplex PCR was the method, and the copy in TCRdb shows in-frame clones only, minus some. The data hold about 220,000 clones, with just over 85% observed a single time. Source material: PBMCs or T cells enriched from blood (not recorded which). The source of these receptors is a woman in her forties or fifties with acute COVID-19. CDR3s include the opening cysteine and the closing phenylalanine or tryptophan. The D gene is left open where the match is weak. Clone size is not always given. Where it is, it says once, few, many or a class for expanded clones.

.	TRBV7-3	TRBJ2-1	.	TGTGCCAGCAGCTTAAGACGAGGTGGTGAGCAGTTCTTC	CASSLRRGGEQFF
.	TRBV30	TRBJ2-2	.	TGTGCCTGGAGTACCGGGAGTCGTACCGGGGAGCTGTTTTTT	CAWSTGSRTGELFF
.	TRBV2	TRBJ2-3	TRBD2	TGTGCCAGCAGTCAGCGGGGCACGGGCACAGATACGCAGTATTTT	CASSQRGTGTDTQYF
once	TRBV7-2	TRBJ2-1	TRBD2	TGTGCCAGCAGCCCGCAAACCGGGACTAGCGGGAGAATCTACAATGAGCAGTTCTTC	CASSPQTGTSGRIYNEQFF
.	TRBV5-1	TRBJ2-7	.	TGCGCCAGCAGCTTGGGGCCGATCTTTTACGAGCAGTACTTC	CASSLGPIFYEQYF
.	TRBV7-2	TRBJ1-5	TRBD1	TGTGCCAGCAGCTTCCAGACAGGGGGCGGGGGGCCCCAGCATTTT	CASSFQTGGGGPQHF
.	TRBV5-4	TRBJ2-3	TRBD1	TGTGCCAGCAGCAAGGGACAGGGGGGAAACACAGATACGCAGTATTTT	CASSKGQGGNTDTQYF
.	TRBV20-1	TRBJ2-3	TRBD2	TGCAGTGCTAGTGGGGGTAGCGGGAGCACAGATACGCAGTATTTT	CSASGGSGSTDTQYF
.	TRBV5-8	TRBJ2-6	.	TGTGCCAGCAGCTTGAGAGGGACTGGGGCCAACGTCCTGACTTTC	CASSLRGTGANVLTF
.	TRBV4-2	TRBJ1-3	.	TGTGCCAGCAGCCAAGACCGGACAGTAAGCTCTGGAAACACCATATATTTT	CASSQDRTVSSGNTIYF
.	TRBV7-6	TRBJ2-3	.	TGTGCCAGCAGTCAGAAAGTACAGTCTAGCACAGATACGCAGTATTTT	CASSQKVQSSTDTQYF
.	TRBV27	TRBJ1-1	.	TGTGCCAGCAGTTCTTCTCTGAACACTGAAGCTTTCTTT	CASSSSLNTEAFF
.	TRBV6-2/TRBV6-3	TRBJ2-3	.	TGTGCCAGCAGTCGACAGCAGTCCTCGGTCACAGATACGCAGTATTTT	CASSRQQSSVTDTQYF
.	TRBV28	TRBJ1-2	.	TGTGCCAGCAGTTTATCAGGCTCCGTCGGTGGCTACACCTTC	CASSLSGSVGGYTF
.	TRBV27	TRBJ1-1	.	TGTGCCAGCAGTCCGAACGGGGGAGGGAACACTGAAGCTTTCTTT	CASSPNGGGNTEAFF
.	TRBV6-5	TRBJ1-1	TRBD1	TGTGCCAGCAGTTACGGGACAGGAAGGGGGACTGAAGCTTTCTTT	CASSYGTGRGTEAFF
.	TRBV18	TRBJ1-4	TRBD1	TGTGCCAGCTCACCAACTACAGGGGGCTTTGAAAAACTGTTTTTT	CASSPTTGGFEKLFF
once	TRBV30	TRBJ1-3	.	TGTGCCTGGAAAAGGGGTCGATTGCCCGGAAACACCATATATTTT	CAWKRGRLPGNTIYF